One sample yielded the 30 T cell receptor beta chains listed below, sequenced in a study of cytotoxic CD8 clonotypes in ibrutinib-treated CLL. Data came from immunoSEQ multiplex PCR; TCRdb stores just in-frame clones and leaves some out. The sample lists about 57,000 clones; 55% to 65% were seen once. This sample comprised PBMCs, obtained after 24 months of ibrutinib treatment. These receptor sequences come from a human donor with chronic lymphocytic leukemia.

The CDR3 DNA reads TGTGCCAGCAGCCCCAGTTTCGCGGGGGGGCTTATAGGTGAGCAGTTCTTC. Its translation: CASSPSFAGGLIGEQFF. The chain is built from TRBV7-9 and TRBJ2-1; 9 bases match TRBD2. The CDR3 is made up of 17 amino acids. Germline CDR1 is SEHNR and CDR2 is FQNEAQ (reference sequence). The ends lost 5 bases at V and 9 bases at J; junction bases unmatched: 17.

The chain couples TRBV9 to TRBJ2-3, with 9 bases identical to TRBD2. V dropped 4 bases and J dropped 1; count of bases not matched to a gene: 4. CDR3 length: 15 amino acids. Per germline, CDR1 SGDLS and CDR2 YYNGEE. The CDR3 DNA is TGTGCCAGCAGCCCGCGGGGGGGCGGCACAGATACGCAGTATTTT. The encoded protein is CASSPRGGGTDTQYF.

This clone occurred a few times. The chain uses TRBV9 and TRBJ1-2, with D uncertain. The CDR3 has 15 amino acids. V lost 0 bases and J lost 3, with 12 bases in between. Germline CDR1 SGDLS, CDR2 YYNGEE. Written as DNA, the CDR3 is TGTGCCAGCAGCGTAGAGGTAGCGGCTGACTATGGCTACACCTTC. Protein: CASSVEVAADYGYTF.

The chain joins TRBV9 to TRBJ2-1; tentatively, D is TRBD1 (5 bases). The CDR3 length is 13 residues. The germline gives CDR1 SGDLS, CDR2 YYNGEE. Trimming pared 10 bases from V and 6 bases from J, leaving 17 bases between. The CDR3 loop reads CAAKKGQLNEQFF. CDR3 sequence (DNA): TGTGCCGCGAAAAAGGGGCAACTCAATGAGCAGTTCTTC.

This clone was seen only a few times. The CDR3 protein is CASSVTVSGGLENTIYF. CDR3 DNA sequence: TGTGCCAGCAGCGTAACAGTCTCAGGGGGGCTCGAAAACACCATATATTTT. The rearrangement joins TRBV9 to TRBJ1-3; TRBD1 matches 7 bases. This CDR3 region has 17 residues. V shed 1 base and J 6 bases; nucleotides not matched to a gene: 13. CDR1 and CDR2 from the germline V gene are SGDLS and YYNGEE.

The V gene is TRBV5-1, the J gene TRBJ1-6, with TRBD1 as a possible D gene (5 bases). Germline CDR1 SGHRS, CDR2 YFSETQ. Trimming stripped 4 bases from V and 4 bases from J, with 12 bases between. CDR3 length: 15 residues. The CDR3 DNA reads TGCGCCAGCAGCCTGCGAGGGGAATATAATTCACCCCTCCACTTT. This encodes CASSLRGEYNSPLHF.

The V call is TRBV2, the J call TRBJ2-2; D unclear. Germline assignment: CDR1 SNHLY and CDR2 FYNNEI. This CDR3 comprises 15 residues. Between the trimmed V and J ends, which lost 3 bases and 3 bases, there was a span of 11 bases. CDR3 nucleotide sequence: TGTGCCAGCAGTGATTCTCAGGACCACACCGGGGAGCTGTTTTTT. Protein: CASSDSQDHTGELFF.

The chain employs TRBV20-1 and TRBJ2-5; D remains ambiguous. Germline V lookup: CDR1 DFQATT, CDR2 SNEGSKA (reference sequence). The V gene lost 6 bases and the J gene lost 5 bases, with 7 bases spanning the gap. The CDR3 loop spans 10 amino acids. CDR3: CSAGMETQYF. CDR3 sequence (DNA): TGCAGTGCGGGTATGGAGACCCAGTACTTC.

The chain has TRBV5-4 and TRBJ1-3; D is possibly TRBD1 (6 bases). The CDR3 totals 18 residues. Germline assignment: CDR1 SGHNT and CDR2 YYREEE (reference sequence). V lost 6 bases and J 2 bases, leaving 24 bases between the germline ends. CDR3 nucleotide sequence: TGTGCCAGCACCGAGGACGGCTCAACCCAGGGGCCTGGAAACACCATATATTTT. This sequence encodes CASTEDGSTQGPGNTIYF.

The table lists this clone with a few counts. CDR3 region: CAIRGQGGEKLFF. The CDR3 coding sequence is TGTGCCATCAGGGGCCAAGGCGGGGAAAAACTGTTTTTT. The J gene is TRBJ1-4, the V gene TRBV10-3; D not resolved. V was trimmed by 6 bases and J by 8 bases, leaving 13 bases between them. Looked up from germline, CDR1 is ENHRY and CDR2 is SYGVKD. This CDR3 has 13 amino acids.

This clone was seen many times. This chain connects TRBV2 to TRBJ1-6; D may be TRBD1 (5 bases). Trimming stripped 5 bases from V and 13 bases from J, with 12 bases between. This CDR3 has 12 residues. Looked up from germline, CDR1 is SNHLY and CDR2 is FYNNEI. CDR3 DNA sequence: TGTGCCAGCAGTCGGGCGGGGACCCCCCTCCACTTT. Translated: CASSRAGTPLHF.

This clone was picked up one time. The J gene is TRBJ2-5, the V gene TRBV28; 11 nucleotides match TRBD1. The V and J ends lost 1 base and 4 bases, in that order; junction bases with no gene match: 5. This CDR3 comprises 16 residues. Germline V gives CDR1 MDHEN, CDR2 SYDVKM. The CDR3 spells CASSLSGQGGAETQYF. The CDR3 DNA reads TGTGCCAGCAGTTTATCGGGACAGGGGGGGGCAGAGACCCAGTACTTC.

V is TRBV2 and J is TRBJ2-2; D possibly corresponds to TRBD1 (5 bases). CDR1 and CDR2 (germline): SNHLY, FYNNEI. The CDR3 contains 13 residues. Trimming left V 5 bases short and J 5 bases short, with 9 bases between. CDR3 bases: TGTGCCAGCAGTCTAACAGGAACCGGGGAGCTGTTTTTT. This encodes CASSLTGTGELFF.

This chain connects TRBV28 to TRBJ1-1; maybe TRBD1 (5 bases). The germline CDR1 and CDR2 sequences are MDHEN and SYDVKM. V was cut by 8 bases and J by 0 bases, with 19 bases left in between. This CDR3 is 16 amino acids long. CDR3 in amino acids: CASPPWGAWLNTEAFF. CDR3 sequence (DNA): TGTGCCAGCCCGCCTTGGGGCGCTTGGTTGAACACTGAAGCTTTCTTT.

About this clone itself: One base away lies a much larger clone, so this may be a sequencing read error. This specimen includes other DNA sequences encoding the same CDR3. V gene TRBV6-6 combines with J gene TRBJ1-4; TRBD1 matches at 9 bases. This CDR3 contains 14 residues. Germline V CDR1 and CDR2: MNHNY, SVGAGI (reference sequence). CDR3 in amino acids: CASRLTGGLGKLFF. Written as DNA, the CDR3 is TGTGCTAGCAGATTGACAGGGGGTTTGGGAAAACTGTTTTTT.

This clone has only a few counts. The chain combines TRBV23-1 with TRBJ1-2, with D uncertain. TRBV23-1 is an open reading frame whose function is uncertain. Trimming left V 2 bases short and J 4 bases short, with 2 bases between. This CDR3 has 11 amino acids. DNA for the CDR3: TGCGCCAGCAGTCAAAGCTATGGCTACACCTTC. As protein: CASSQSYGYTF.

The V gene is TRBV27, the J gene TRBJ2-1, with D maybe TRBD2 (6 bases). The germline V gene encodes CDR1 MNHEY and CDR2 SMNVEV (reference sequence). Trimming pared 1 base from V and 2 bases from J, leaving 15 bases between. This CDR3 region has 17 residues. The CDR3 protein is CASSLYGAGGTYNEQFF. In nucleotides, the CDR3 is TGTGCCAGCAGTTTATATGGGGCCGGGGGAACCTACAATGAGCAGTTCTTC.

This clone was picked up one time. The V call is TRBV7-2, the J call TRBJ2-3; D is uncertain. The CDR3 is 15 residues long. V gave up 4 bases and J gave up 1 base, with 12 bases separating them. The germline V gene has CDR1 SGHTA and CDR2 FQGNSA. The CDR3 region is CASSSPPSGTDTQYF. CDR3 DNA: TGTGCCAGCAGCTCGCCCCCCTCCGGCACAGATACGCAGTATTTT.

The chain links TRBV14 to TRBJ2-7; tentatively, D is TRBD1 (6 bases). The CDR3 extends over 14 amino acids. The V end lost 5 bases, the J end lost 3 bases, and 14 bases lay between the germline ends. CDR1 and CDR2 (germline): SGHDN, FVKESK. The CDR3 nucleotides are TGTGCCAGCAGCTTAGGTTCGACAGGCTACGAGCAGTACTTC. Translating it yields CASSLGSTGYEQYF.

V gene TRBV5-1 combines with J gene TRBJ2-2; D remains unclear. The V gene's germline CDR1 is SGHRS and CDR2 YFSETQ. The CDR3 is made up of 16 amino acids. Between the trimmed V and J ends, which lost 0 bases and 5 bases, there was a span of 14 bases. In DNA form, the CDR3 reads TGCGCCAGCAGCTTGGATGGGATCCGAATTACCGGGGAGCTGTTTTTT. It translates to CASSLDGIRITGELFF.

The gene calls are TRBV27 and TRBJ1-2; D perhaps matches TRBD1 (5 bases). The CDR3 is made up of 16 amino acids. CDR1 and CDR2 (germline): MNHEY, SMNVEV (reference sequence). With 5 bases removed from V and 0 bases from J, the gap between germline ends came to 16 bases. The CDR3 region is CASSRVAGKTNYGYTF. As DNA, the CDR3 is TGTGCCAGCAGTCGGGTGGCAGGGAAGACTAACTATGGCTACACCTTC.

The chain employs TRBV28 and TRBJ2-5; 8 bases are shared with TRBD2. Germline V gene sequence: CDR1 MDHEN, CDR2 SYDVKM. The CDR3 spans 14 residues. V lost 5 bases and J lost 4; bases outside the gene matches: 6. CDR3 protein: CASSPAGGVETQYF. The CDR3 nucleotides are TGTGCCAGCAGTCCAGCCGGGGGGGTAGAGACCCAGTACTTC.

J is TRBJ1-3 and V is TRBV5-4; 9 bases fit TRBD1. The CDR3 length is 17 residues. CDR1 and CDR2 from the germline V gene are SGHNT and YYREEE (reference sequence). J gave up 0 bases and V 4 bases, and 8 bases lay outside the gene matches. The CDR3 protein is CASSPGQGGLSGNTIYF. DNA of the CDR3: TGTGCCAGCAGCCCGGGACAGGGTGGACTCTCTGGAAACACCATATATTTT.

The chain has TRBV29-1 and TRBJ2-2; 7 bases are a match to TRBD1. Germline trimming cut 6 bases from V and 5 bases from J; bases unmatched to any gene: 3. CDR3 length: 12 residues. The germline V gene has CDR1 SQVTM and CDR2 ANQGSEA. CDR3 bases: TGCAGCGTGGGACAGCTTACCGGGGAGCTGTTTTTT. Its protein product is CSVGQLTGELFF.

The chain links TRBV4-1 to TRBJ1-5; TRBD1 is a possible D gene (5 bases). The CDR3 sequence is 15 residues long. V was shortened by 1 base and J by 6 bases, with 13 bases between the two germline ends. CDR1 and CDR2 from the germline V gene are MGHRA and YSYEKL. CDR3 sequence reads: CASSQVAGTAQPQHF. CDR3 bases: TGCGCCAGCAGCCAAGTGGCAGGGACGGCTCAGCCCCAGCATTTT.

The sample holds many counts of this clone. The V gene is TRBV5-4, the J gene TRBJ2-2, with 9 bases lining up with TRBD1. Germline V gene sequence: CDR1 SGHNT, CDR2 YYREEE (reference sequence). This CDR3 region has 15 residues. The V segment lost 3 bases and the J segment 0 bases; nucleotides outside the gene matches: 0. CDR3 sequence: CASSWTGANTGELFF. CDR3 nucleotide sequence: TGTGCCAGCAGCTGGACAGGGGCGAACACCGGGGAGCTGTTTTTT.

This clone occurred once. V gene TRBV7-2 combines with J gene TRBJ1-2, with D maybe TRBD1 (5 bases). Germline V gene sequence: CDR1 SGHTA, CDR2 FQGNSA. V was clipped by 1 base and J by 5 bases, with 8 bases between them. This CDR3 is built from 13 residues. CDR3 DNA sequence: TGTGCCAGCAGCTTAGTCAGGGTGTATGGCTACACCTTC. This codes for CASSLVRVYGYTF.

The rearrangement links TRBV18 to TRBJ1-1; tentative D call: TRBD1 (6 bases). V dropped 8 bases and J dropped 1 base, with 17 bases sitting between them. This CDR3 is built from 15 residues. Germline CDR1 is KGHSH and CDR2 is LQKENI. This CDR3 is CASTYAGTKNTEAFF. CDR3 DNA: TGTGCCAGCACTTACGCTGGGACAAAGAACACTGAAGCTTTCTTT.

This clone was seen more than once but under ten times. The gene calls are TRBV5-4 and TRBJ1-4; D is possibly TRBD1 (5 bases). CDR1 is SGHNT, CDR2 YYREEE, per germline (reference sequence). The CDR3 runs to 14 residues. The V end was cut by 2 bases, the J end by 2 bases, with 7 bases between. The CDR3 sequence is CASSFGATNEKLFF. CDR3 in DNA: TGTGCCAGCAGCTTCGGGGCGACTAATGAAAAACTGTTTTTT.

Note on this clone: A read error may explain this, as a much larger clone is one base away. This chain connects TRBV27 to TRBJ2-1; the match to TRBD2 covers 10 bases. Germline-derived CDR1 and CDR2 are MNHEY and SMNVEV (reference sequence). This CDR3 region has 18 residues. CDR3 amino acids: CAGSLLSGRAHYYNEQFF. The CDR3 bases are TGTGCCGGCAGTCTCTTAAGCGGGAGGGCCCATTACTACAATGAGCAGTTCTTC.